This T cell receptor (beta chain) was identified during a study of cytomegalovirus exposure and HLA in healthy donors. Study-wide results and limits: Highly shared variants forming one cluster were likely a sequencing artifact. In a later analysis, HLA-associated TCR beta chains were more clonally expanded than equally common others. Being productive about 87% or about 30% of the time was typical of most TCR beta V segments in an earlier analysis.

Primers included in the PCR were 60 Vbeta and 13 Jbeta primers. Profiling relied on immunoSEQ multiplex PCR, and the TCRdb table lists in-frame clones only, not all of them. This table holds 150,000 to 200,000 clones, roughly 74% found once. CDR3 length equals 14 residues. V was trimmed by 0 bases and J by 0 bases, leaving 6 bases between them. The germline V gene has CDR1 SGHNT and CDR2 YYREEE (reference sequence). As regards this clone: The target antigen is unknown. The sample carries other DNA sequences with the same CDR3.

The sequence was obtained from a man between 18 and 35 years old in good health and CMV-seropositive. The V and J genes are TRBV5-4 and TRBJ1-1; unclear D gene. Sequenced material: PBMCs. As DNA, the CDR3 is TGTGCCAGCAGCTTGGGCGGTCTGAACACTGAAGCTTTCTTT. Translating it yields CASSLGGLNTEAFF.